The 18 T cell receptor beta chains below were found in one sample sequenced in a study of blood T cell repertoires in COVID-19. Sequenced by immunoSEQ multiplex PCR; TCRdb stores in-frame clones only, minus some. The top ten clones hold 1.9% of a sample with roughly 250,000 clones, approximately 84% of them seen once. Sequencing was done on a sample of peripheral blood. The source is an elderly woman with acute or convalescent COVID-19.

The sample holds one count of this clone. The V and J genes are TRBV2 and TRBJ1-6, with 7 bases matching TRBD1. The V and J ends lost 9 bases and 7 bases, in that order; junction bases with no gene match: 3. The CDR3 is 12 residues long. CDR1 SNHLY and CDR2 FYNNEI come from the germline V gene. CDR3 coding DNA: TGTGCCAGTAGGGACAGCAATTCACCCCTCCACTTT. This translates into CASRDSNSPLHF.

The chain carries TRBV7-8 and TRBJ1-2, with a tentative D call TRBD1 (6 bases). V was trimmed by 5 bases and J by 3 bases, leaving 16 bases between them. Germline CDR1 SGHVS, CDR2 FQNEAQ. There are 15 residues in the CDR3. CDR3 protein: CASSRTGTIDYGYTF. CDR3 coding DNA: TGTGCCAGCAGCCGTACCGGGACAATAGACTATGGCTACACCTTC.

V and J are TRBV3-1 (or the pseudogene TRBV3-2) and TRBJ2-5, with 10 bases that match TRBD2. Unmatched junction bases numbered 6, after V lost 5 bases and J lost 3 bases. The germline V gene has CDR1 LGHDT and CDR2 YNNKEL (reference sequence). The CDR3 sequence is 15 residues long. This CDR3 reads CASSFWTSGEETQYF. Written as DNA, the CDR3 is TGTGCCAGCAGCTTCTGGACTAGCGGAGAAGAGACCCAGTACTTC.

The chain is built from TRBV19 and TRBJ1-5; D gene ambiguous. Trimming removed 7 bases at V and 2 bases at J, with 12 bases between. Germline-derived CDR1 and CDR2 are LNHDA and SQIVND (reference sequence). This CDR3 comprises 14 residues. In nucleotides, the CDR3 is TGTGCCAGTAATAACAAGTTTGGCAATCAGCCCCAGCATTTT. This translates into CASNNKFGNQPQHF.

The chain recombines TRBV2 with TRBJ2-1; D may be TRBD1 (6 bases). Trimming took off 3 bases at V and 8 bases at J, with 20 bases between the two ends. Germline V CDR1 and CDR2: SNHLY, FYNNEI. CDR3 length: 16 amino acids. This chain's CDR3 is CASSDYPPGVGDEQFF. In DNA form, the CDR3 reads TGTGCCAGCAGTGACTATCCCCCAGGGGTGGGTGATGAGCAGTTCTTC.

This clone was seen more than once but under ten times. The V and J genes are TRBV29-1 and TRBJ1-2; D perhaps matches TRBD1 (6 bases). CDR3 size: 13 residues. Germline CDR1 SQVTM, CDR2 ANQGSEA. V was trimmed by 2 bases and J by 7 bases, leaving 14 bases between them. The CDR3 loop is CSVERDTLPGYTF. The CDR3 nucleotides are TGCAGCGTTGAACGGGACACCCTTCCTGGCTACACCTTC.

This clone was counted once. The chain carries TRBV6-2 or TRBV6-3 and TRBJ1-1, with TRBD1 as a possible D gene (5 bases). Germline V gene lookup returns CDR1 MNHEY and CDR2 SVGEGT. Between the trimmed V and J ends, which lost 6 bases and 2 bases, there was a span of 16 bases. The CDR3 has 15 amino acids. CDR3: CASSLVRGLNTEAFF. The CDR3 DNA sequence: TGTGCCAGCAGCCTTGTAAGGGGCCTTAACACTGAAGCTTTCTTT.

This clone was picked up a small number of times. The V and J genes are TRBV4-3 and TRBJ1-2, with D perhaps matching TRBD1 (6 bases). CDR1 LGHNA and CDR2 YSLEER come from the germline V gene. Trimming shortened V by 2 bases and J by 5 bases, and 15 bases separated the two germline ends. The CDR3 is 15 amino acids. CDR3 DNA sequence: TGCGCCAGCAGCCAACAGATGCAGGGGATGTATGGCTACACCTTC. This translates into CASSQQMQGMYGYTF.

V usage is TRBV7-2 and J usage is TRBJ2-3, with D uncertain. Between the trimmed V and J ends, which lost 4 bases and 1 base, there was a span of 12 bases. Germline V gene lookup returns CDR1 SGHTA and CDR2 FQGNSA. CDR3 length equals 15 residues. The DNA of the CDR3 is TGTGCCAGCAGCTCGGTGGCGAGCGGCACAGATACGCAGTATTTT. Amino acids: CASSSVASGTDTQYF.

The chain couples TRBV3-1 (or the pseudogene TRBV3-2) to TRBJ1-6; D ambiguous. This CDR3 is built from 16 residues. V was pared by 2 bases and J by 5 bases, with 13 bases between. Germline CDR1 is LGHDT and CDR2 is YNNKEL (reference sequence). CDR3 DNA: TGTGCCAGCAGCCAAAAGCGGGGAAAGAATAATTCACCCCTCCACTTT. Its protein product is CASSQKRGKNNSPLHF.

The CDR3 sequence: CASSSRSTGAYEQYF. The CDR3 nucleotides are TGTGCCAGCAGCTCCAGGAGCACAGGAGCCTACGAGCAGTACTTC. V is TRBV7-9 and J is TRBJ2-7; perhaps TRBD1 as D (5 bases). Germline values: CDR1 SEHNR, CDR2 FQNEAQ (reference sequence). The germline V and J ends were trimmed by 4 bases and 2 bases, with 15 bases remaining between them. The CDR3 is 15 amino acids.

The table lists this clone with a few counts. The CDR3 coding sequence is TGTGCCAGCAGTATCCCTAACACTGAAGCTTTCTTT. It specifies CASSIPNTEAFF. This chain connects TRBV6-6 to TRBJ1-1; no definite D call. The CDR3 sequence is 12 residues long. Between the trimmed V and J ends, which lost 5 bases and 2 bases, there was a span of 6 bases. In germline, CDR1 is MNHNY, CDR2 SVGAGI (reference sequence).

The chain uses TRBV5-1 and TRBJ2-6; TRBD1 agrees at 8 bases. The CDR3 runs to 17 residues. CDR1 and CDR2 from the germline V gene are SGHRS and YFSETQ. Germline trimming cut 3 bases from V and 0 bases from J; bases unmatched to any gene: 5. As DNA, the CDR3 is TGCGCCAGCAGCTGGAGACAGGGGAACTCTGGGGCCAACGTCCTGACTTTC. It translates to CASSWRQGNSGANVLTF.

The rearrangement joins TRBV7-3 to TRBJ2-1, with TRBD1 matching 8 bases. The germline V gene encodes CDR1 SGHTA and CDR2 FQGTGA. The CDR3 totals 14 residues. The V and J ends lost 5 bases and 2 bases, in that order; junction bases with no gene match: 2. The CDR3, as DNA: TGTGCCAGCAGCCCGGGACAGGCCTACAATGAGCAGTTCTTC. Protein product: CASSPGQAYNEQFF.

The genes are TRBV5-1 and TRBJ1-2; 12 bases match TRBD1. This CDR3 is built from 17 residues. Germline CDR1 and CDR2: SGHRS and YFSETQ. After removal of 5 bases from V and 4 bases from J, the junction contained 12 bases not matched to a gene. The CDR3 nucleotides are TGCGCCAGCAGATCCGGGACAGGGGGCCCCCTACTCTATGGCTACACCTTC. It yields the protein CASRSGTGGPLLYGYTF. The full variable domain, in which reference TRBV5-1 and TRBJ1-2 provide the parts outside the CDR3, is KAGVTQTPRYLIKTRGQQVTLSCSPISGHRSVSWYQQTPGQGLQFLFEYFSETQRNKGNFPGRFSGRQFSNSRSEMNVSTLELGDSALYLCASRSGTGGPLLYGYTFGSGTRLTVV.

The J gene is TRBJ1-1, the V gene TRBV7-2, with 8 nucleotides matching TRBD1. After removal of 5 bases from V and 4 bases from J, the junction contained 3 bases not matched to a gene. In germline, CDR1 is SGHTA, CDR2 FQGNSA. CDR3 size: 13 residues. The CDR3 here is CASSGRGLTEAFF. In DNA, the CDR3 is TGTGCCAGCAGCGGCAGGGGGCTCACTGAAGCTTTCTTT. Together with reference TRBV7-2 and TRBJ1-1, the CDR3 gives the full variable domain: GAGVSQSPSNKVTEKGKDVELRCDPISGHTALYWYRQSLGQGLEFLIYFQGNSAPDKSGLPSDRFSAERTGGSVSTLTIQRTQQEDSAVYLCASSGRGLTEAFFGQGTRLTVV.

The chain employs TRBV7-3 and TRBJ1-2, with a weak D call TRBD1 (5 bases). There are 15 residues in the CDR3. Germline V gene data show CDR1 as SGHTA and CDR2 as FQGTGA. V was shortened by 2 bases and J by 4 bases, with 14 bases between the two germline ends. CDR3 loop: CASSLQGGKTYGYTF. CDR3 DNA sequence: TGTGCCAGCAGCTTACAGGGAGGGAAAACCTATGGCTACACCTTC.

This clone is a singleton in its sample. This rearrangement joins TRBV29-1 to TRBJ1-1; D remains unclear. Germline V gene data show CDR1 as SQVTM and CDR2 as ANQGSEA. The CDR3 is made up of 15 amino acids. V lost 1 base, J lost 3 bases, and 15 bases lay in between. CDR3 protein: CSVEGRSLLDTEAFF. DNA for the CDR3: TGCAGCGTTGAAGGGAGGAGTCTTCTGGACACTGAAGCTTTCTTT.